In its sample, the clone carrying this TCR beta chain was seen once. Its antigen is unidentified. CDR1 is GTSNPN, CDR2 SVGIG, per germline (reference sequence). The CDR3 contains 13 residues. V dropped 3 bases and J dropped 7 bases, with 13 bases sitting between them. TCRdb keeps only in-frame clones here, not all; method: immunoSEQ multiplex PCR. The sample includes about 99,000 clones, about 90% of them seen just once. This sample stems from a study of T cell responses to AZD1222 COVID-19 vaccine. Study-wide results and limits: As reported, nearly half of all spike-specific TCRs target variant regions that are unmutated. There were repertoire samples only from the period after the peak T cell response. Among those given AZD1222, only 5 to 7 were seropositive at baseline. Possibly, clonal diversity was underestimated; donors were largely white British and included more females.

The rearrangement links TRBV30 to TRBJ1-5; no clear D gene. Sequencing was performed on peripheral blood, taken on day 0 of AZD1222 vaccination. The TCR was taken from an adult in good health. CDR3 DNA sequence: TGTGCCTGGAGCGTCAACGGAGGCCAGCCCCAGCATTTT. Translation gives CAWSVNGGQPQHF. Variable domain in full (rest from reference TRBV30 and TRBJ1-5): SQTIHQWPATLVQPVGSPLSLECTVEGTSNPNLYWYRQAAGRGLQLLFYSVGIGQISSEVPQNLSASRPQDRQFILSSKKLLLSDSGFYLCAWSVNGGQPQHFGDGTRLSIL.